The rows below give T cell receptor beta chains drawn from one sample of a study of T cells in Graves' hyperthyroidism and ophthalmopathy. Via MiXCR, TCRdb re-called the multiplex PCR reads, giving one row per CDR3 protein. This table holds under 650,000 distinct CDR3 sequences, around 15% found once. Material: blood. The receptors here all came from a woman aged 25 to 45 with Graves' hyperthyroidism. Each CDR3 is given with its conserved first and last residue. The D gene is left open where the match is weak. Some rows have no size entry. The others give once, few or many, or a class for an expanded clone.

V gene,D gene,clone size,J gene,CDR3 DNA,CDR3 protein
TRBV5-8,-,few,TRBJ2-3,TGTGCCAGCAGCATATTAAGCTCCTGGAGCACAGATACGCAGTATTTT,CASSILSSWSTDTQYF
TRBV30,TRBD2,many,TRBJ2-1,TGTGCCTGGAGTCCAATCGGGACTAGCGGGAGTGGTGAGCAGTTCTTC,CAWSPIGTSGSGEQFF
TRBV15,-,many,TRBJ2-7,TGTGCCACCAGCAGAGAGGTTGGGTCAGTCTCCTACGAGCAGTACTTC,CATSREVGSVSYEQYF
TRBV28,TRBD2,many,TRBJ2-1,TGTGCCAGCAGCCCTACTAGCGGGAGGAAGAATGAGCAGTTCTTC,CASSPTSGRKNEQFF
TRBV5-1,TRBD1,-,TRBJ2-5,TGCGCCAGCAGCTCCGGGACAGGGTTATCCCTCAACTTC,CASSSGTGLSLNF
TRBV6-1,-,many,TRBJ2-1,TGTGCCAGCTCGTGGGGCACATCCTACAATGAGCAGTTCTTC,CASSWGTSYNEQFF
TRBV6-1,TRBD1,-,TRBJ2-7,TGTGCCAGCAGCTTGACAGGGGGCGTGGGGGAGCAGTACTTC,CASSLTGGVGEQYF
TRBV7-2,TRBD2,-,TRBJ2-1,TGTGCCAGCAGCCAGCCAATCGAGTTTGGGGTAGCGGGAGCGGTCAGGTCCTACAATGAGCAGTTCTTC,CASSQPIEFGVAGAVRSYNEQFF
TRBV9,TRBD2,-,TRBJ2-7,TGTGCCAGCAGCCGGGCTAGCGGTGCGAACTACGAGCAGTACTTC,CASSRASGANYEQYF
TRBV6-1,-,few,TRBJ1-2,TGTGCCAGCAGTGGGTGGGGGGCGCAGGACTATGGCTACACCTTC,CASSGWGAQDYGYTF
TRBV20-1,TRBD1,many,TRBJ2-7,TGCAGTGCTGGGGACAGGGTTGGTTACGAGCAGTACTTC,CSAGDRVGYEQYF
TRBV15,-,-,TRBJ2-3,TGTGCCACCTATCAGATGAGGGGAGCTTCCTACAGGGCTAGCACAGATACGCAGTATTTT,CATYQMRGASYRASTDTQYF